This TCR beta chain was obtained from a study of cytomegalovirus exposure and HLA in healthy donors. On the study more broadly: A previous analysis identified 90 million to 140 million unique TCR beta sequences derived from about 180 million T cells.

The CDR3 sequence is 12 residues long. CDR1 MNHEY and CDR2 SVGAGI come from the germline V gene. V was shortened by 8 bases and J by 15 bases, with 20 bases between the two germline ends. It was with 60 Vbeta and 13 Jbeta primers that the PCR ran. TCRdb's copy holds only in-frame clones and misses some; the assay was immunoSEQ multiplex PCR. Its table records about 130,000 clones. Study-level results: Several of the most significant clusters appeared, in a later analysis, to be linked to common viral pathogens. Many donors carried some public TCRs, although rarity characterized most TCR sequences. The authors considered a cluster of highly shared sequence variants likely to be a sequencing artifact.

Points on this clone: The target antigen is unknown.

This clonotype originated in a man aged 18 to 30 in good health and CMV-seronegative. Specimen: PBMCs. The chain is built from TRBV6-5 and TRBJ2-1, with a tentative D call TRBD2 (6 bases). CDR3: CASSGGLPGGFF. The CDR3 nucleotides are TGTGCCAGCTCCGGAGGACTGCCCGGGGGGTTCTTC.